The T cell receptor (beta chain) described here comes from a study of T cell repertoires in ileal Crohn's disease (dated by TCRdb to about 2019). Background for the entire study: The median duration of disease was 6 to 10 years, and at the time of surgery around 35% of patients were active smokers. Endoscopic postoperative recurrence was defined by a Rutgeerts score above i0. Running in parallel with the study was a multicentre cohort set up to find predictors of early endoscopic recurrence following ileocolonic resection. TCR repertoire analysis was performed in some 60 Crohn's disease patients drawn from a prospective multicentre cohort. Surgery was performed for a complication in all patients, with stricturing disease in around 60% and penetrating disease in 39%. About half of the patients received postoperative therapy: about 10 received thiopurines and roughly 19 received anti-TNF agents. The study sequenced 150 to 200 mucosal samples from 55 or so patients, taken at several locations on the surgical specimen and at postoperative endoscopy.

Its CDR3 holds 15 amino acids, cysteine through phenylalanine. This entry keeps only the CDR3 DNA: 45 bases, framed from base 1. In the germline V gene (reference sequence), CDR1 corresponds to GTSNPN and CDR2 to SVGIG. A distance of 18 bases separates the germline ends of V and J, which lose 3 bases and 4 bases respectively. Adults with ileal or ileocolonic Crohn's disease and an indication for ileocolonic resection were eligible for inclusion. Before DNA extraction, whole ileal mucosal biopsies were kept frozen at -80 degrees C. Genomic DNA was isolated from frozen whole biopsies using a TRizol-based method, and the DNA was quantified with a NanoDrop 2000 spectrophotometer. With respect to this clone: Its binding antigen is unknown. Base qualities were left out, and no much larger clone turns up one base away.

Roughly 550 nanograms of biopsy DNA per sample were submitted for commercial TCRB immunosequencing. A two-step, amplification bias-controlled multiplex PCR was used by Adaptive Biotechnology to amplify CDR3 regions from genomic DNA. Primers covering every V and J gene segment were used in the first PCR, while barcodes and Illumina adapters were added in the second PCR. CDR3 libraries were sequenced on an Illumina instrument. Under the source paper's analysis protocol: Analysis combined the vendor-provided pipelines with custom analysis of raw data in R/Bioconductor under R version 3.3.0. Clonality, which ranges from 0 to 1, was calculated as the inverse of the normalised Shannon entropy across all productive clones. High-frequency clones were defined as the repertoire share of the top 100 clones, retaining only clones passing a 95% confidence test. The Simpson index measured repertoire diversity, and the Morisita-Horn index measured overlap between samples. This is the immuneACCESS table as TCRdb keeps it, with only in-frame sequences that have V and J called. A part of the clones is gone; compared with another copy, unresolved V genes explain less than half, and the rest is unexplained. V and J calls and clone size are given by that table; D and trimming were obtained from the DNA. The table for this sample lists about 14,000 clones; around three quarters of them were counted only once. The leading ten clones occupy 5.9% of the sample.

Overall results and qualifications from the work: Compared with CD4 T cells, sorted CD8 T cells held more high-frequency clones, which suggests that the mucosal expansions were mostly CD8. Compared with non-smokers, patients who were active smokers at surgery showed a significantly higher proportion of clonal expansions (around 24% vs 18%, p=0.02). Endoscopic recurrence was found to be associated with higher high-frequency clone percentages at surgery, and recurrence was observed in all patients with clonality above 26.8% (18/57). Mucosal CD4 and CD8 T cells were sorted and sequenced only in a subgroup of patients, whose size was not stated.

The specimen was ileal tissue. The clonotype was recovered from an adult with Crohn's disease. The V and J segments used are TRBV30 and TRBJ1-1; no confident D gene assignment can be made. CDR3 loop: CAWRPPDKDGTEAFF. The nucleotide sequence reads TGTGCCTGGAGGCCGCCCGATAAGGACGGCACTGAAGCTTTCTTT.